Below are 16 T cell receptor beta chains sequenced from a single sample in a study of response to subunit inactivated influenza vaccine. TCRdb recomputed calls from the RT-PCR reads with MiXCR, one row per CDR3 protein. This sample has just under 550,000 distinct CDR3 sequences; roughly a quarter occur once, and the top ten carry 2.8%. This sample also appeared in a second study, on T cells expressing NK-cell markers. As that report states: The authors made TCR beta cDNA libraries by 5'RACE template switching. This switching added a universal primer site and UMIs.

The starting material was CD4+ T cells sorted from PBMCs, obtained approximately 13 days after vaccination. Receptor source: a man aged 50 to 59 who received an inactivated influenza vaccine.

This clonotype was picked up a small number of times. The rearrangement uses TRBV12-3 or TRBV12-4 and TRBJ2-5; D might be TRBD1 (5 bases). The CDR3 runs 13 residues. V lost 3 bases and J 5 bases, leaving 10 bases between the germline ends. DNA of the CDR3: TGTGCCAGCAGTTTCCAGGGCCGGGAGACCCAGTACTTC. Amino acid sequence: CASSFQGRETQYF.

This clonotype was detected many times. The V gene is TRBV6-2 or TRBV6-3, the J gene TRBJ2-1; unclear D gene. Trimming removed 1 base at V and 5 bases at J, with 9 bases between. In germline, CDR1 is MNHEY, CDR2 SVGEGT. The CDR3 has 14 amino acids. DNA of the CDR3: TGTGCCAGCAGTTACTTGGGTGCGGACAATGAGCAGTTCTTC. It specifies CASSYLGADNEQFF.

This clonotype was observed a few times. The rearrangement joins TRBV3-1 to TRBJ2-7, with no clear D. The CDR3 runs to 14 residues. The germline V gene encodes CDR1 LGHDT and CDR2 YNNKEL (reference sequence). V shed 1 base and J shed 1 base, with 8 bases lying between them. This chain's CDR3 is CASSQARVSYEQYF. CDR3 DNA sequence: TGTGCCAGCAGCCAAGCAAGGGTGTCCTACGAGCAGTACTTC.

This clonotype turned up a few times. J is TRBJ1-2 and V is TRBV3-1; D possibly corresponds to TRBD1 (6 bases). Germline CDR1 reads LGHDT; CDR2 reads YNNKEL (reference sequence). The V end lost 4 bases, the J end lost 7 bases, and 10 bases lay between the germline ends. This CDR3 has 12 residues. The CDR3 DNA follows: TGTGCCAGCAGCCTCGGGACATCTGGCTACACCTTC. Translated: CASSLGTSGYTF.

This clonotype was observed many times. The CDR3 DNA follows: TGTGCCAGCAGTTTAGGCAGTGACAATTCACCCCTCCACTTT. Translated, it gives CASSLGSDNSPLHF. The chain employs TRBV12-3 or TRBV12-4 and TRBJ1-6; D uncertain. Trimming took off 1 base at V and 7 bases at J, with 8 bases between the two ends. The CDR3 runs 14 residues.

This clonotype was detected only a few times. V gene TRBV5-4 combines with J gene TRBJ2-7, with D possibly TRBD1 on 6 matching bases. V was clipped by 4 bases and J by 2 bases, with 13 bases between them. The CDR3 runs to 14 residues. Germline V gives CDR1 SGHNT, CDR2 YYREEE (reference sequence). The CDR3 sequence is CASSLRTEPYEQYF. For the CDR3, the DNA is TGTGCCAGCAGCCTCCGGACAGAACCCTACGAGCAGTACTTC.

The chain has TRBV5-1 and TRBJ1-6; possibly TRBD1 for D (6 bases). CDR3 length: 13 amino acids. Germline CDR1 SGHRS, CDR2 YFSETQ. The germline V and J ends were trimmed by 0 bases and 13 bases, with 11 bases remaining between them. CDR3 in DNA: TGCGCCAGCAGCTTGGAACAGGGAACGCCCCTCCACTTT. Encoded protein: CASSLEQGTPLHF. Drawing the rest from reference TRBV5-1 and TRBJ1-6, the complete variable domain is KAGVTQTPRYLIKTRGQQVTLSCSPISGHRSVSWYQQTPGQGLQFLFEYFSETQRNKGNFPGRFSGRQFSNSRSEMNVSTLELGDSALYLCASSLEQGTPLHFGNGTRLTVT.

This clonotype showed up just a few times. The chain combines TRBV28 with TRBJ2-5, with 9 bases lining up with TRBD1. Germline lookup yields CDR1 MDHEN and CDR2 SYDVKM. CDR3 length: 15 amino acids. V was clipped by 7 bases and J by 2 bases; unmatched bases: 8. CDR3 protein: CASKRAGQGQETQYF. As DNA, the CDR3 is TGTGCCAGCAAGAGAGCGGGACAGGGTCAAGAGACCCAGTACTTC.

V gene TRBV6-2 or TRBV6-3 combines with J gene TRBJ1-6; D gene ambiguous. V was clipped by 7 bases and J by 7 bases, with 20 bases between them. The length of the CDR3 is 16 residues. The germline CDR1 and CDR2 sequences are MNHEY and SVGEGT. The CDR3 coding sequence is TGTGCCAGCACAGAGCAGGCCGCCGGATCGAATTCACCCCTCCACTTT. Translation gives CASTEQAAGSNSPLHF.

With respect to this clonotype: An end of the junction does not agree with germline; a read error may underlie this. The chain joins TRBV28 to TRBJ2-1; TRBD1 matches at 7 bases. The CDR3 extends over 12 amino acids. Germline loops: CDR1 MDHEN, CDR2 SYDVKM. Here the CDR3 reads CAGSLGGSGAFF. CDR3 DNA: TGTGCCGGCAGTTTAGGGGGCAGCGGAGCGTTCTTC.

This clonotype has more than one count but fewer than ten. The rearrangement uses TRBV20-1 and TRBJ2-7; TRBD1 matches at 10 bases. The ends lost 4 bases at V and 3 bases at J; junction bases unmatched: 6. CDR3 length: 14 residues. Germline V gene lookup returns CDR1 DFQATT and CDR2 SNEGSKA (reference sequence). The CDR3 is CSANDRGLDYEQYF. CDR3 coding DNA: TGCAGTGCTAACGACAGGGGGCTGGACTACGAGCAGTACTTC.

This chain joins TRBV27 and TRBJ1-5; 8 bases are a match to TRBD1. Unmatched junction bases numbered 6, after V lost 6 bases and J lost 2 bases. The germline CDR1 and CDR2 sequences are MNHEY and SMNVEV (reference sequence). The CDR3 covers 15 residues. Here the CDR3 DNA reads TGTGCCAGCAGGGCAGGGGGCATCGGCAATCAGCCCCAGCATTTT. Amino acids: CASRAGGIGNQPQHF.

This clonotype was detected a few times. J is TRBJ2-7 and V is TRBV4-1, with D tentatively TRBD2 (6 bases). The CDR3 sequence is 15 residues long. V dropped 4 bases and J dropped 3 bases, with 16 bases sitting between them. Germline V gives CDR1 MGHRA, CDR2 YSYEKL. Here the CDR3 reads CASSPLRTGVYEQYF. The CDR3 DNA reads as TGCGCCAGCAGCCCCCTACGCACGGGGGTCTACGAGCAGTACTTC.

The V and J genes are TRBV7-2 and TRBJ2-3, with D possibly TRBD1 on 6 matching bases. Trimming removed 1 base at V and 5 bases at J, with 7 bases between. The germline CDR1 and CDR2 sequences are SGHTA and FQGNSA. CDR3 size: 13 residues. CDR3 nucleotides: TGTGCCAGCAGCTTAGAACAGGGAGATACGCAGTATTTT. Its translation: CASSLEQGDTQYF.

This clonotype was observed a few times. The chain links TRBV7-6 to TRBJ2-3, with D possibly being TRBD1 or TRBD2 (5 bases each). This CDR3 has 17 residues. Trimming left V 7 bases short and J 7 bases short, with 27 bases between. Germline loops: CDR1 SGHVS, CDR2 FNYEAQ. The CDR3 spells CASTATGRWQGQNTQYF. The CDR3 DNA reads as TGTGCCAGCACCGCGACGGGACGTTGGCAGGGCCAAAATACGCAGTATTTT. Using reference TRBV7-6 and TRBJ2-3 for the parts outside the CDR3, the full variable domain is GAGVSQSPRYKVTKRGQDVALRCDPISGHVSLYWYRQALGQGPEFLTYFNYEAQQDKSGLPNDRFSAERPEGSISTLTIQRTEQRDSAMYRCASTATGRWQGQNTQYFGPGTRLTVL.

The chain has TRBV7-2 and TRBJ2-1; TRBD2 agrees at 11 bases. Trimming at V came to 0 bases and at J to 9 bases, leaving 7 bases not matched to a gene. This CDR3 comprises 16 residues. Germline V gene sequence: CDR1 SGHTA, CDR2 FQGNSA. CDR3 nucleotide sequence: TGTGCCAGCAGCTTAGCAGGGACTAGCGGACAGCGTGAGCAGTTCTTC. This translates into CASSLAGTSGQREQFF.